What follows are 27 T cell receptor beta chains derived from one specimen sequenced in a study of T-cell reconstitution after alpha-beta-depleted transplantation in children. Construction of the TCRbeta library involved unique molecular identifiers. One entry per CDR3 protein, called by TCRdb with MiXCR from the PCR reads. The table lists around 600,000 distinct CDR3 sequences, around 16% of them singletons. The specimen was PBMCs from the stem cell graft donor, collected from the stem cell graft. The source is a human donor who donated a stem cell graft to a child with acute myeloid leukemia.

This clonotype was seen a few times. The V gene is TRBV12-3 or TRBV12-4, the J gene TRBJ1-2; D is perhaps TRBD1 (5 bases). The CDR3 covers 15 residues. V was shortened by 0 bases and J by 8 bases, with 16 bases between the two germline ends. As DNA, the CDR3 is TGTGCCAGCAGTTTAGCGCAGGGACTCCCTAGGGGCTACACCTTC. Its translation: CASSLAQGLPRGYTF.

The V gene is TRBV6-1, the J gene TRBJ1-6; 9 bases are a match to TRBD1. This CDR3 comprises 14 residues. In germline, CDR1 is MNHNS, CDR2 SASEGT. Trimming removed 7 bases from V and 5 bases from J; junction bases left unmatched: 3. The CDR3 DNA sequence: TGTGCCAGCACCGGACAGGGGAATAATTCACCCCTCCACTTT. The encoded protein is CASTGQGNNSPLHF.

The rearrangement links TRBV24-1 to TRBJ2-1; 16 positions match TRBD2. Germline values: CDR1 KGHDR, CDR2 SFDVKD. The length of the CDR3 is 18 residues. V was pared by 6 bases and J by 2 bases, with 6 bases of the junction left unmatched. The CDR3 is CATSRPGLAGGPYNEQFF. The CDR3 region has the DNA TGTGCCACCAGTCGACCGGGACTAGCGGGGGGGCCCTACAATGAGCAGTTCTTC.

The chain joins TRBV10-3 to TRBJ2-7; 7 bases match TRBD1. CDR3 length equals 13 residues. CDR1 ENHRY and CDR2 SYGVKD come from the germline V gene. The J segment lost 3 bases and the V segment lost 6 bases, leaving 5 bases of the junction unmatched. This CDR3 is CAIRSRGSYEQYV. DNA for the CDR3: TGTGCCATCAGGTCCAGGGGGAGCTACGAGCAGTACGTC.

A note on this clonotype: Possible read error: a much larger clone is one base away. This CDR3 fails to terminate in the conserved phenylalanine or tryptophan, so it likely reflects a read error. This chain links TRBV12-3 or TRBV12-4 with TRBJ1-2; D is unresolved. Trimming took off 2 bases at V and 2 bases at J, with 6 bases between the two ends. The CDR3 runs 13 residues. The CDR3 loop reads CASSLSGNYGYTS. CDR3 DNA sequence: TGTGCCAGCAGTTTATCGGGGAACTATGGCTACACCTCC.

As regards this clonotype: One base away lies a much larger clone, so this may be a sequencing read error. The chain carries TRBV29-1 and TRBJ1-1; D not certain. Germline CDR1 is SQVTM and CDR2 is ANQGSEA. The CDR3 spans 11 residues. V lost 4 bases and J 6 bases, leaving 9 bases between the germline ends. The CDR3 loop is CSVGTYPEAFF. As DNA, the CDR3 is TGCAGCGTTGGGACGTACCCTGAAGCTTTCTTT. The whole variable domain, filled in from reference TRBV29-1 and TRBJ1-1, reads SAVISQKPSRDICQRGTSLTIQCQVDSQVTMMFWYRQQPGQSLTLIATANQGSEATYESGFVIDKFPISRPNLTFSTLTVSNMSPEDSSIYLCSVGTYPEAFFGQGTRLTVV.

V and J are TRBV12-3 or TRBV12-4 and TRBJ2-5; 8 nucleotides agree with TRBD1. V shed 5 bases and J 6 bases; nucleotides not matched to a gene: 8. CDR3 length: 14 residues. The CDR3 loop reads CASSPRQGRQTQYF. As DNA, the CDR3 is TGTGCCAGCAGTCCTAGACAGGGGCGGCAGACCCAGTACTTC.

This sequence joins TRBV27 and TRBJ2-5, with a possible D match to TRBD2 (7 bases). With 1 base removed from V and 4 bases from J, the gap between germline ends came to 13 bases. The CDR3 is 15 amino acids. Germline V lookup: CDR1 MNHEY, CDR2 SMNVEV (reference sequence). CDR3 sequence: CASSLWGGAGETQYF. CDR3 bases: TGTGCCAGCAGTTTATGGGGGGGGGCAGGAGAGACCCAGTACTTC.

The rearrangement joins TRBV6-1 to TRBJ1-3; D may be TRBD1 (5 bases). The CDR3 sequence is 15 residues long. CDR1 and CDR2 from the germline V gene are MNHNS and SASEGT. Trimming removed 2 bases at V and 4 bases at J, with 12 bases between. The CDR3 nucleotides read TGTGCCAGCAGTGAACCAGGGTCAGCAGGAAACACCATATATTTT. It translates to CASSEPGSAGNTIYF.

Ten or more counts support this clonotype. The CDR3 reads CACSNIGTGTSYEQYV. The CDR3 DNA is TGTGCGTGCTCAAATATCGGGACAGGGACATCCTACGAGCAGTACGTC. This chain uses TRBV5-3 with TRBJ2-7; TRBD1 aligns across 9 bases. TRBV5-3 counts as an open reading frame of uncertain function. This CDR3 comprises 16 residues.

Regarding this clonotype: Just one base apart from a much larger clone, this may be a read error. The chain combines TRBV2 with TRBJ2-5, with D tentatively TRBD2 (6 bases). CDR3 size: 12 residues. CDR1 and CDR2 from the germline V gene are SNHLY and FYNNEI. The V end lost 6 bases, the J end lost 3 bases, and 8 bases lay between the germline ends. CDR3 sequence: CASSGGKETQYF. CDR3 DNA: TGTGCCAGCAGCGGAGGGAAAGAGACCCAGTACTTC.

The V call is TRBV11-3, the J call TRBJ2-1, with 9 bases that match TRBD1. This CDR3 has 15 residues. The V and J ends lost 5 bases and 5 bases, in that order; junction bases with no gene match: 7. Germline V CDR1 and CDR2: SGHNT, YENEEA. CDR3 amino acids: CASSPWTGVDNEQFF. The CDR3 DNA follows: TGTGCCAGCAGCCCTTGGACAGGGGTGGACAATGAGCAGTTCTTC.

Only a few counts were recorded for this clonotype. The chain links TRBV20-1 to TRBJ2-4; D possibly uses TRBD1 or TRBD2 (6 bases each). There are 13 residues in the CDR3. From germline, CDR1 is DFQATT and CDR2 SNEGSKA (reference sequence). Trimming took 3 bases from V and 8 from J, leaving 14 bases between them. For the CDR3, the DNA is TGCAGTGCTAGGGTGGGGGGCCCGGACATTCAGTACTTC. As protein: CSARVGGPDIQYF.

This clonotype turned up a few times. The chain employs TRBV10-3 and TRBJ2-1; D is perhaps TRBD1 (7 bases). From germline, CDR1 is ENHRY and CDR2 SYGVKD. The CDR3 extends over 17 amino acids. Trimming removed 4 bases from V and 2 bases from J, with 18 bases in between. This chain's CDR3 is CAISGGRGATTYNEQFF. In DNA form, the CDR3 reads TGTGCCATCAGTGGAGGCAGGGGGGCGACTACCTACAATGAGCAGTTCTTC.

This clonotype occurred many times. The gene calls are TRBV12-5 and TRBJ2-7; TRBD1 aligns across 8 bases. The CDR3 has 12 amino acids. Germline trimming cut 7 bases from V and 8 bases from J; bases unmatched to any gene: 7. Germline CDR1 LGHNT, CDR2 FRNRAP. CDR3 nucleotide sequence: TGTGCTAGTGTCCGACAGGGGATTAAGCAGTACGTC. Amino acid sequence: CASVRQGIKQYV.

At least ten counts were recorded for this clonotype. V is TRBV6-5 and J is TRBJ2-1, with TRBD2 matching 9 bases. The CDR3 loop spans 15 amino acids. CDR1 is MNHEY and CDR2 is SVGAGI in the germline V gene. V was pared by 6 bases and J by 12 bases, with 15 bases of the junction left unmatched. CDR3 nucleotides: TGTGCCAGCAGGACGACGGCTAGCGGGGTACAGGGGCAGTTCTTC. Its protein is CASRTTASGVQGQFF.

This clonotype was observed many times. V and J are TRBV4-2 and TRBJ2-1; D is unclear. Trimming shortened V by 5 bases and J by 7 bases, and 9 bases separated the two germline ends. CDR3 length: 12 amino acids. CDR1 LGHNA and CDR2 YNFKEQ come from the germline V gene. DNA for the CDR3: TGTGCCAGCAGCGCCCTGGGGAATGAGCAGTTCTTC. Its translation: CASSALGNEQFF.

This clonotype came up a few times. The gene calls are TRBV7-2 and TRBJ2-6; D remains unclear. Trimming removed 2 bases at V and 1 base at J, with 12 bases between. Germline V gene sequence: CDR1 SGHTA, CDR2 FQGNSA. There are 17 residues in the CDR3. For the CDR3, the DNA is TGTGCCAGCAGCTTATCTCGGGCAGCATCTGGGGCCAACGTCCTGACTTTC. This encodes CASSLSRAASGANVLTF.

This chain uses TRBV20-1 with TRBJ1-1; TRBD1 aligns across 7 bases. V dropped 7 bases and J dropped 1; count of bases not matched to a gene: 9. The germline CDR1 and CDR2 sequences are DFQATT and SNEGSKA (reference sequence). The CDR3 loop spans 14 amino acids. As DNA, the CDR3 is TGCAGTGTCAAATACAGGGGAGAGAACACTGAAGCTTTCTTT. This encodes CSVKYRGENTEAFF.

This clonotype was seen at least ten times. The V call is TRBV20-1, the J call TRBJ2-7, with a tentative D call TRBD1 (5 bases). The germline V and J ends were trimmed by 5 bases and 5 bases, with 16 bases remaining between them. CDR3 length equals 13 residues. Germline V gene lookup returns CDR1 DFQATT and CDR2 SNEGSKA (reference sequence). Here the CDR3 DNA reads TGCAGTGCTCCAGGAAGGGGCAACCACGAGCAGTACTTC. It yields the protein CSAPGRGNHEQYF.

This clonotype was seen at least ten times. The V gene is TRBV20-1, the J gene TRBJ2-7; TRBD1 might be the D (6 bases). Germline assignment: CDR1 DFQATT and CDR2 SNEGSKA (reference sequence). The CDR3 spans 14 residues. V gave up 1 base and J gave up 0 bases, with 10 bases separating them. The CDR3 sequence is CSARGQASSYEQYF. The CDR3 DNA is TGCAGTGCTAGAGGACAGGCTTCCTCCTACGAGCAGTACTTC.

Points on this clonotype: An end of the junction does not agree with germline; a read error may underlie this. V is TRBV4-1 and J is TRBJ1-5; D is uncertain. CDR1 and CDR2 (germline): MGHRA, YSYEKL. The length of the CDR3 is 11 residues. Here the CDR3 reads CASSQGDTINF. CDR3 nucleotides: TGCGCCAGCAGCCAAGGAGACACCATCAATTTT.

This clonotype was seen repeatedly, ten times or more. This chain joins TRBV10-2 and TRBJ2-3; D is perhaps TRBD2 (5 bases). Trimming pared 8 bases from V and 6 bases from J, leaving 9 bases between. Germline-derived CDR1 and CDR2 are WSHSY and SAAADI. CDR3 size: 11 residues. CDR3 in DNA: TGCGCCAGCCTAGGAGGCGATACGCAGTATTTT. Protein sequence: CASLGGDTQYF.

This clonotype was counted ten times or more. CDR3 sequence: CASSLSPTSGNTIYF. The CDR3 DNA follows: TGTGCCAGCTCCCTCTCCCCCACCTCTGGAAACACCATATATTTT. J is TRBJ1-3 and V is TRBV12-3 or TRBV12-4, with no clear D. The CDR3 is 15 residues long. V was trimmed by 8 bases and J by 0 bases, leaving 14 bases between them.

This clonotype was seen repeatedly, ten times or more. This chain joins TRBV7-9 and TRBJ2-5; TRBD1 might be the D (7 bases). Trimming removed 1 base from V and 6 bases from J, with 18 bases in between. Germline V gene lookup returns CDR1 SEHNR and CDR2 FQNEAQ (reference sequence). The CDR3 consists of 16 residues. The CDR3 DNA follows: TGTGCCAGCAGCTTAGGCGGGACAGTGAAGGTACAGACCCAGTACTTC. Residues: CASSLGGTVKVQTQYF.

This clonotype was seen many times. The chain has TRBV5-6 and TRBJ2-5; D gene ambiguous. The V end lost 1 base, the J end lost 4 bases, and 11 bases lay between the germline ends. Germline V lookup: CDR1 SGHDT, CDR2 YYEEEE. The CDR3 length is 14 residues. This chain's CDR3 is CASSLLKVGETQYF. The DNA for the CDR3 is TGTGCCAGCAGCTTGTTAAAGGTCGGAGAGACCCAGTACTTC.

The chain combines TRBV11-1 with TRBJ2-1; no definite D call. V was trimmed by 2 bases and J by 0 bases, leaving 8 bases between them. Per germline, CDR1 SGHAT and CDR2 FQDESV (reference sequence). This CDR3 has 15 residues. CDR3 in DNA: TGTGCCAGCAGCTTACCCGGGTACTCCTACAATGAGCAGTTCTTC. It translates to CASSLPGYSYNEQFF.